The 14 T cell receptor beta chains presented below share a single source sample, sequenced in a study of cytomegalovirus exposure and HLA in healthy donors (dated by TCRdb to 2017 to 2019). The library was prepared using the immunoSEQ multiplex PCR assay. A mixture of 60 forward primers for TCR Vbeta segments and 13 reverse primers for TCR Jbeta segments was used in the multiplex PCR. The clones in this table, taken by TCRdb from immuneACCESS, are in-frame only. Not every clone is retained; where verified, under half of the shortfall comes from an unresolved V gene, and the cause of the rest is unknown. The sample table records 100,000 to 150,000 clones; around 80% of these occur just once. Under 4.5% of the sample rests with the top ten. Input material: PBMCs. The receptors derive from a woman in her thirties or forties in good health and CMV-seronegative.

This rearrangement joins TRBV5-3 to TRBJ1-3, with 7 bases fitting TRBD1. TRBV5-3 is known as an ORF, though its function is uncertain. Unmatched junction bases numbered 7, after V lost 3 bases and J lost 4 bases. CDR3 length equals 15 residues. The CDR3: CARSSGTENGNTIYF. The CDR3 bases are TGTGCCAGAAGCTCCGGGACAGAAAACGGAAACACCATATATTTT.

This rearrangement joins TRBV28 to TRBJ1-2; D uncertain. Trimming took off 4 bases at V and 5 bases at J, with 8 bases between the two ends. In germline, CDR1 is MDHEN, CDR2 SYDVKM. This CDR3 has 12 amino acids. The CDR3 sequence is CASSSTSYGYTF. CDR3 DNA: TGTGCCAGCAGTTCCACGAGTTATGGCTACACCTTC.

The V and J genes are TRBV4-2 and TRBJ2-7; possible D gene TRBD1, 5 bases. The CDR3 consists of 14 residues. Between the trimmed V and J ends, which lost 1 base and 7 bases, there was a span of 14 bases. Looked up from germline, CDR1 is LGHNA and CDR2 is YNFKEQ. The CDR3 DNA reads TGTGCCAGCAGCCAAGTCGCCGTACAGGTGGAGCAGTACTTC. It codes for CASSQVAVQVEQYF.

This sequence joins TRBV5-4 and TRBJ2-7; 12 bases align to TRBD1. V was pared by 1 base and J by 6 bases, with 5 bases of the junction left unmatched. There are 15 residues in the CDR3. CDR1 SGHNT and CDR2 YYREEE come from the germline V gene (reference sequence). The CDR3 DNA reads TGTGCCAGCAGCTTGCCCGGGACAGGGGGCTCCGAGCAGTACTTC. This gives the protein CASSLPGTGGSEQYF.

A few counts support this clone. The gene calls are TRBV25-1 and TRBJ1-2, with TRBD1 matching 7 bases. The CDR3 covers 13 residues. J gave up 4 bases and V 8 bases, and 7 bases lay outside the gene matches. The germline gives CDR1 MGHDK, CDR2 SYGVNS. In DNA form, the CDR3 reads TGTGCCAGCCAAAACAGGGGAACCTATGGCTACACCTTC. Translation gives CASQNRGTYGYTF.

The CDR3 loop is CASSPGRGPADTQYF. The DNA for the CDR3 is TGCGCCAGCAGCCCCGGAAGAGGGCCGGCAGATACGCAGTATTTT. This chain links TRBV5-1 with TRBJ2-3; tentatively, D is TRBD2 (5 bases). From germline, CDR1 is SGHRS and CDR2 YFSETQ. V was clipped by 4 bases and J by 4 bases, with 16 bases between them. The CDR3 is 15 amino acids.

The rearrangement links TRBV9 to TRBJ1-3; D might be TRBD1 (5 bases). The CDR3 totals 17 residues. The V end lost 3 bases, the J end lost 0 bases, and 16 bases lay between the germline ends. Germline CDR1 and CDR2: SGDLS and YYNGEE. For the CDR3, the DNA is TGTGCCAGCAGCGCTGGGGGGGGGTCGGGCTCTGGAAACACCATATATTTT. Translation: CASSAGGGSGSGNTIYF.

V usage is TRBV19 and J usage is TRBJ1-5; 9 bases fit TRBD1. V dropped 3 bases and J dropped 9; count of bases not matched to a gene: 6. This CDR3 has 14 residues. Germline V gene data show CDR1 as LNHDA and CDR2 as SQIVND (reference sequence). The CDR3, as DNA: TGTGCCAGTAGTATGGGACAGGGCTCGGGGCCCCAGCATTTT. Translation: CASSMGQGSGPQHF.

The table lists this clone with a few counts. J is TRBJ1-2 and V is TRBV4-1; 10 bases align to TRBD1. The V gene's germline CDR1 is MGHRA and CDR2 YSYEKL. With 4 bases clipped from V and 6 bases from J, the junction kept 11 bases outside the gene matches. CDR3 length: 16 amino acids. CDR3 in DNA: TGCGCCAGCAGCCCTTGGGAGACAGGGGGCGCGCATGGCTACACCTTC. The encoded protein is CASSPWETGGAHGYTF.

This chain joins TRBV4-1 and TRBJ2-5, with 7 bases identical to TRBD2. Germline values: CDR1 MGHRA, CDR2 YSYEKL. V shed 0 bases and J 2 bases; nucleotides not matched to a gene: 6. The length of the CDR3 is 16 residues. CDR3 nucleotides: TGCGCCAGCAGCCAAGAGTGGGCTAGCGGACAAGAGACCCAGTACTTC. As protein: CASSQEWASGQETQYF.

This chain's CDR3 is CASSELAGSYEQYF. In DNA form, the CDR3 reads TGTGCCAGCAGTGAACTAGCGGGCTCCTACGAGCAGTACTTC. This rearrangement joins TRBV25-1 to TRBJ2-7; 8 nucleotides match TRBD2. The germline V gene has CDR1 MGHDK and CDR2 SYGVNS. V shed 2 bases, J shed 0 bases, and the junction held 0 bases outside the gene matches. The CDR3 covers 14 residues.

This clone was detected only a few times. The V gene is TRBV5-8, the J gene TRBJ2-7; D is ambiguous. The germline CDR1 and CDR2 sequences are SGHTS and YDEGEE. The CDR3 has 13 amino acids. V gave up 0 bases and J gave up 2 bases, with 6 bases separating them. The CDR3 spells CASSLANPYEQYF. The CDR3 nucleotides are TGTGCCAGCAGCTTGGCTAACCCCTACGAGCAGTACTTC.

This clone was seen just once. V usage is TRBV7-2 and J usage is TRBJ1-1, with a tentative D call TRBD1 (6 bases). CDR1 and CDR2 from the germline V gene are SGHTA and FQGNSA. CDR3 size: 14 residues. Trimming removed 3 bases from V and 6 bases from J, with 14 bases in between. Written as DNA, the CDR3 is TGTGCCAGCAGCTTGGGACATTCCCGCGCTGAAGCTTTCTTT. Amino acids: CASSLGHSRAEAFF. Full variable domain (outside the CDR3, taken from reference TRBV7-2 and TRBJ1-1): GAGVSQSPSNKVTEKGKDVELRCDPISGHTALYWYRQSLGQGLEFLIYFQGNSAPDKSGLPSDRFSAERTGGSVSTLTIQRTQQEDSAVYLCASSLGHSRAEAFFGQGTRLTVV.

V gene TRBV4-1 combines with J gene TRBJ2-5; D not certain. This CDR3 has 13 amino acids. V was shortened by 4 bases and J by 2 bases, with 8 bases between the two germline ends. The germline V gene encodes CDR1 MGHRA and CDR2 YSYEKL. CDR3 bases: TGCGCCAGCAGCCTCCGCGAGCAAGAGACCCAGTACTTC. Amino acid sequence: CASSLREQETQYF.